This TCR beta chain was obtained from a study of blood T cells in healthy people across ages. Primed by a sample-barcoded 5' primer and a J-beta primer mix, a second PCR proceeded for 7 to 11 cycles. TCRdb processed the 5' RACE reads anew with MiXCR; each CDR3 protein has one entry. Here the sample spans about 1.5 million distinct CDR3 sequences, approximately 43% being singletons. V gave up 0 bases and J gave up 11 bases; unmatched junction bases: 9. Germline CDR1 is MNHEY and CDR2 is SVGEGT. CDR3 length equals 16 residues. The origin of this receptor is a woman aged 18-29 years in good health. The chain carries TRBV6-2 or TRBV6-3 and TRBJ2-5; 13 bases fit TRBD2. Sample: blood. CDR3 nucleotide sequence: TGTGCCAGCAGTTACTCGACTAGCGGGGGGCCCAATGAGCAGTACTTC. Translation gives CASSYSTSGGPNEQYF.